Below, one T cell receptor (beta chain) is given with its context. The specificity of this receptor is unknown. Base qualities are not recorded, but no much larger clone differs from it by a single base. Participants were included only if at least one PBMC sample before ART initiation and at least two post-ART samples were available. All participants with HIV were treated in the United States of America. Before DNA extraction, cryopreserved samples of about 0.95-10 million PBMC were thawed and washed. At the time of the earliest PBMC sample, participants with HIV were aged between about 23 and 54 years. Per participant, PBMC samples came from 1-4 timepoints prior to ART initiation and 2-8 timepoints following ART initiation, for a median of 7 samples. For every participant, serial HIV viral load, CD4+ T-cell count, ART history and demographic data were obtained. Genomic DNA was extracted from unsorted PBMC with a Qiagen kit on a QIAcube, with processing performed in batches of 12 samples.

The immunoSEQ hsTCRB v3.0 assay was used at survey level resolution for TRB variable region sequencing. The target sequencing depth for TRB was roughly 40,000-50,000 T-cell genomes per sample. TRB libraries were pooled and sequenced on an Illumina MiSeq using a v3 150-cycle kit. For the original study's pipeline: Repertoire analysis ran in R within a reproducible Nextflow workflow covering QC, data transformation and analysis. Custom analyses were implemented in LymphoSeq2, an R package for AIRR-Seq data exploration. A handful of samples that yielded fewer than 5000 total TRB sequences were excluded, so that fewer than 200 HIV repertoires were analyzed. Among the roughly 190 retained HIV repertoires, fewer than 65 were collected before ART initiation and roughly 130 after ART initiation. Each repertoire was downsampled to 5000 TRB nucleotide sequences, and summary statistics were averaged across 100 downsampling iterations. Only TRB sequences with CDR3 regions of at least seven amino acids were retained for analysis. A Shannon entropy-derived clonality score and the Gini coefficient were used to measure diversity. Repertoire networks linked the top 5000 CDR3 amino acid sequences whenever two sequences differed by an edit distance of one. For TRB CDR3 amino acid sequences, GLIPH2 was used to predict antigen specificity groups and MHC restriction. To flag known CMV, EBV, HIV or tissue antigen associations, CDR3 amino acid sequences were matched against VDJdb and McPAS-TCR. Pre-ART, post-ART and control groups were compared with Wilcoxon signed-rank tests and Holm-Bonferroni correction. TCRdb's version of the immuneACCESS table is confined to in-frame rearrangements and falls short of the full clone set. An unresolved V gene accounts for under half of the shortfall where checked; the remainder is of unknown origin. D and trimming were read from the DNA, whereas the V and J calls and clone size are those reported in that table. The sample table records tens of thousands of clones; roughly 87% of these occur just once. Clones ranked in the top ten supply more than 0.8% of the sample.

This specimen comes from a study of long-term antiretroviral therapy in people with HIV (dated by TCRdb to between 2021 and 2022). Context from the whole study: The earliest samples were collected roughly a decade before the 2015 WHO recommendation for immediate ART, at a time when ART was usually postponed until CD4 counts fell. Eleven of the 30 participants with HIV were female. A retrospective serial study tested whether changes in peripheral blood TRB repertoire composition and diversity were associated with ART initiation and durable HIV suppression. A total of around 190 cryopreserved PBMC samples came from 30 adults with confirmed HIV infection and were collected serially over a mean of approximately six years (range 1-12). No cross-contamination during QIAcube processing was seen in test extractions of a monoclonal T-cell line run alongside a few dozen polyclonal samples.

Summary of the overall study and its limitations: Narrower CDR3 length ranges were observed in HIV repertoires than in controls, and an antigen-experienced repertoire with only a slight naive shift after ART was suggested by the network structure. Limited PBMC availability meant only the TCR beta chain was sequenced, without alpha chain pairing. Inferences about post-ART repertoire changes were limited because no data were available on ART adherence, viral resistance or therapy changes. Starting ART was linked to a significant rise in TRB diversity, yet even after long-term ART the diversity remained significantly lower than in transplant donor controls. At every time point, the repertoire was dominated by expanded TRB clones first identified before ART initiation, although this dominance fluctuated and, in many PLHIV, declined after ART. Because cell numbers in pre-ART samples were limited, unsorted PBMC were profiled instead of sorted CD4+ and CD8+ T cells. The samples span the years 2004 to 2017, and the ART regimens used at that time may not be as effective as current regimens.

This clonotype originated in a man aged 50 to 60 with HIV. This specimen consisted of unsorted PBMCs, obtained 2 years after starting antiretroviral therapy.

The DNA sequence reads TGTGCCAGCAGTTTAACAGGGGTAGTGAAGACCCAGTACTTC. It codes for CASSLTGVVKTQYF. The V gene is TRBV28 and the J gene is TRBJ2-5, with 7 bases aligning to TRBD1. CDR1 MDHEN and CDR2 SYDVKM are derived from the germline V gene. Spanning cysteine to phenylalanine, the CDR3 consists of 14 amino acids. The sequence is cut down to CDR3 DNA, 42 bases in frame from base 1. The germline V and J ends show losses of 2 bases and 6 bases respectively, and no gene match explains 6 bases of the junction.